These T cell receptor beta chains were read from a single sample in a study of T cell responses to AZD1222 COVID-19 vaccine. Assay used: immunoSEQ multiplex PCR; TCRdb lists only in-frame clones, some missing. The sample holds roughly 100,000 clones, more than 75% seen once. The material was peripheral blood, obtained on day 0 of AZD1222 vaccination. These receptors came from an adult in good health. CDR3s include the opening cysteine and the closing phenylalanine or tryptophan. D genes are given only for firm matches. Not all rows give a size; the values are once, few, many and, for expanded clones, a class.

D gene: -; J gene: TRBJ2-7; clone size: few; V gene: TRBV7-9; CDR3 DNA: TGTGCCAGCAGCTCCGACAGGGAGGTCTACGAGCAGTACTTC; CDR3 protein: CASSSDREVYEQYF
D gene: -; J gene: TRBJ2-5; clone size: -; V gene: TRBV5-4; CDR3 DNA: TGTGCCAGCAGCCGTACCGGGACAAGACAAGAGACCCAGTACTTC; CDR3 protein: CASSRTGTRQETQYF
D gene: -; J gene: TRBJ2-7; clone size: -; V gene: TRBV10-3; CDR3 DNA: TGTGCCATCAGTGAGTGTACCCCCGATCAGTGCCCCTCCTACGAGCAGTACTTC; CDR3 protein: CAISECTPDQCPSYEQYF
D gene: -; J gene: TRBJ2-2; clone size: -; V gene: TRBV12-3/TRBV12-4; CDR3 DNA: TGTGCCAGCACCGTGGCCGTATCCGGGGAGCTGTTTTTT; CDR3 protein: CASTVAVSGELFF
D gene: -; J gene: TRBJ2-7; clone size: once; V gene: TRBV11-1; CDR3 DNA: TGTGCCAGCAGCTTAGACGACCGAAGGGCCGAGCAGTACTTC; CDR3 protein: CASSLDDRRAEQYF
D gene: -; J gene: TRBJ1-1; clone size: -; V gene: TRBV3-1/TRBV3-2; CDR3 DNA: TGTGCCAGCAGCCAAGTGGGGGGGAACACTGAAGCTTTCTTT; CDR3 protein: CASSQVGGNTEAFF
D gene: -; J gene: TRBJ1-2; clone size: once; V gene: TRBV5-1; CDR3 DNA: TGCGCCAGCAGCTTGGAAGGCGGTTTTAACTATGGCTACACCTTC; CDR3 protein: CASSLEGGFNYGYTF
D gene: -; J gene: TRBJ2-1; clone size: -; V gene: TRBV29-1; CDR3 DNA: TGCAGCGGCCGCAGGGGCTCATACAATGAGCAGTTCTTC; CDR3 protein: CSGRRGSYNEQFF
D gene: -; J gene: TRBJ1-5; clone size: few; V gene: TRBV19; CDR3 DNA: TGTGCCAGTAGTATACCCGGGGGCCTCCAGCCCCAGCATTTT; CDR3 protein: CASSIPGGLQPQHF
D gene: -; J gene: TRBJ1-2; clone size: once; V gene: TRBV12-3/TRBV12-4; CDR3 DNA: TGTGCCAGCAGTTTGGGGGGTAACTATGGCTACACCTTC; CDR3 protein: CASSLGGNYGYTF
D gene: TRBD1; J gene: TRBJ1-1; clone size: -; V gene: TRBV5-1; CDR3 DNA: TGCGCCAGCAGCTTGGCGCTAACAGGGGACACTGAAGCTTTCTTT; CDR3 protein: CASSLALTGDTEAFF
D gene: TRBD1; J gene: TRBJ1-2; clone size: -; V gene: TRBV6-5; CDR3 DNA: TGTGCCAGCAGTTACTCCGGGACAGGGTCGGGAGATGGCTACACCTTC; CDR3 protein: CASSYSGTGSGDGYTF
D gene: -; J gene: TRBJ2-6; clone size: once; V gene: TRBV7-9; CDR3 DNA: TGTGCCAGCAGCTTAGACGCCGGGGCCAACGTCCTGACTTTC; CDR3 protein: CASSLDAGANVLTF
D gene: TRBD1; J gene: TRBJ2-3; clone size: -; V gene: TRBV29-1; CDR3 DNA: TGCAGCGTCGACAGGGTGGCAGGAGATACGCAGTATTTT; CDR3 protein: CSVDRVAGDTQYF
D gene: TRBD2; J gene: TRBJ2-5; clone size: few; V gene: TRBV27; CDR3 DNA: TGTGCCAGTCGGGGGGGCGGGAGGTACCAAGAGACCCAGTACTTC; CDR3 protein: CASRGGGRYQETQYF
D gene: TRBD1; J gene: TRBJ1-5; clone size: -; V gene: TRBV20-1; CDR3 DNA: TGCAGTGCTAGTACTTCACAGGGGACCTATCAGCCCCAGCATTTT; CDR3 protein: CSASTSQGTYQPQHF
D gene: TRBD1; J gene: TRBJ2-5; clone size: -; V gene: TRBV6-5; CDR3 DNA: TGTGCCAGCAGTTACGGACAGGGGAAAGAGACCCAGTACTTC; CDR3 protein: CASSYGQGKETQYF
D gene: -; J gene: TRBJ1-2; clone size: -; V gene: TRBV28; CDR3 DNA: TGTGCCAGCAGTTTGCGTGGCTACACCTTC; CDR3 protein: CASSLRGYTF
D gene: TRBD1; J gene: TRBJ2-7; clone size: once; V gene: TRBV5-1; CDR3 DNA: TGCGCCAGCAGCCCGGACAGGGGTTCCTACGAGCAGTACTTC; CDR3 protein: CASSPDRGSYEQYF
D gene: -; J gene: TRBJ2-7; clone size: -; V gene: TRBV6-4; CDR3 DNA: TGTGCCAGCAGGGGGATTCGTCCCACCTCTGAGGAGCAGTACTTC; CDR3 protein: CASRGIRPTSEEQYF
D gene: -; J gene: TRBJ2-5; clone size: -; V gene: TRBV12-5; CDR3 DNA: TGTGCTAGTGGTCAACGCGAGTATGGGACCCAGTACTTC; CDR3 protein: CASGQREYGTQYF
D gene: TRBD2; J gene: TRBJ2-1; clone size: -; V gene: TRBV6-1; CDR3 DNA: TGTGCCAGCAGTGAAGCTAGCGGGAGGGGGAATGAGCAGTTCTTC; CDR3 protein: CASSEASGRGNEQFF
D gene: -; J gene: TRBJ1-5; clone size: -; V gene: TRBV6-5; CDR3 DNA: TGTGCCAGCAGTCAAAATGGGGGCAATCAGCCCCAGCATTTT; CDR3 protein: CASSQNGGNQPQHF
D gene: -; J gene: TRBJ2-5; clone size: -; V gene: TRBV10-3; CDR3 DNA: TGTGCCATCAACCAGGGGGGAGAGACCCAGTACTTC; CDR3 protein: CAINQGGETQYF
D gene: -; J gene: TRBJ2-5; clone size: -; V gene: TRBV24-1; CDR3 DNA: TGTGCCACCAGTGACCTCCAAGAGACCCAGTACTTC; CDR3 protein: CATSDLQETQYF
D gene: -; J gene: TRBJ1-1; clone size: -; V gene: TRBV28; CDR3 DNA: TGTGCCAGCAGTCCCCGACAGCCTGAAGCTTTCTTT; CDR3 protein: CASSPRQPEAFF
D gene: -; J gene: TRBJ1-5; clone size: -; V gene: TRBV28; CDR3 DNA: TGTGCCAGCAGGGACAACCGGGGGAGCAATCAGCCCCAGCATTTT; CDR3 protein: CASRDNRGSNQPQHF
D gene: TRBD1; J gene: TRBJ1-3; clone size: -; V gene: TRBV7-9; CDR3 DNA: TGTGCCAGCAGCTTACGGACAGGGTCCGCAGGAAACACCATATATTTT; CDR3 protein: CASSLRTGSAGNTIYF
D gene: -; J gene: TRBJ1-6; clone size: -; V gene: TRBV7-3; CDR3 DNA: TGTGCCAGCAGCTTAATGGAAAATTCACCCCTCCACTTT; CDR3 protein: CASSLMENSPLHF
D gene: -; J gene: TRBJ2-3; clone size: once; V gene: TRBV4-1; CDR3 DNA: TGCGCCAGCAGCCAAGAATTGAGTAGCAGCACAGATACGCAGTATTTT; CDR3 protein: CASSQELSSSTDTQYF
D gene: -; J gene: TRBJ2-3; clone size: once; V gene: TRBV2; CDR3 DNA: TGTGCCAGCAAGGCTGGGGACAGCACAGATACGCAGTATTTT; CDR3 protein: CASKAGDSTDTQYF
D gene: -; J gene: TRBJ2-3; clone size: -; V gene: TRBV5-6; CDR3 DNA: TGTGCCAGCAGCCAAGTGGGCACAGATACGCAGTATTTT; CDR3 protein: CASSQVGTDTQYF
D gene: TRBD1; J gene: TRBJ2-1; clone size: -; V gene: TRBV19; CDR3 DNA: TGTGCCAGTACTCCCCTACCCGAGGGGGCTAGTGAGCAGTTCTTC; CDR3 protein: CASTPLPEGASEQFF
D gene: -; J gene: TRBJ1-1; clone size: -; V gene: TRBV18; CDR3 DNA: TGTGCCAGCTCCCCCGGGGGGACCAACACTGAAGCTTTCTTT; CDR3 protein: CASSPGGTNTEAFF
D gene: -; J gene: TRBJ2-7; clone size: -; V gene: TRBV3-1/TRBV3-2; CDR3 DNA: TGTGCCAGCAGCCCCGGGACAATCTACGAGCAGTACTTC; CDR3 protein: CASSPGTIYEQYF
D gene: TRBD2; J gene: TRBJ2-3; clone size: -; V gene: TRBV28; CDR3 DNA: TGTGCCAGCAGTTTACCCCTAGCGGGACGCACAGATACGCAGTATTTT; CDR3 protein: CASSLPLAGRTDTQYF
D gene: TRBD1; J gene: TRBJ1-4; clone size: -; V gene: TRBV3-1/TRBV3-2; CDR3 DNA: TGTGCCAGCAGCCAAGGCGACAGGGGATCGAAACTGTTTTTT; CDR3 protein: CASSQGDRGSKLFF
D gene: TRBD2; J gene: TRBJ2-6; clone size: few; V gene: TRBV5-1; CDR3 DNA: TGCGCCAGCAGCAGGAAGGGACTAGCGGCAAACTCTGGGGCCAACGTCCTGACTTTC; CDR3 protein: CASSRKGLAANSGANVLTF
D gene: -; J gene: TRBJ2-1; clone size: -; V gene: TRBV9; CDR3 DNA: TGTGCCAGCAGCCCCCCGGAGGGCGGCTACAATGAGCAGTTCTTC; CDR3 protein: CASSPPEGGYNEQFF
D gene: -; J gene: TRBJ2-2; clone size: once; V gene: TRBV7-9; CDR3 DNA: TGTGCCAGCAGCGGGTATAGCGGACTCACCGGGGAGCTGTTTTTT; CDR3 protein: CASSGYSGLTGELFF
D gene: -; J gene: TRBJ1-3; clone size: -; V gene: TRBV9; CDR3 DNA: TGTGCCAGCAGCGTAGTAGGACAGTCTGGAAACACCATATATTTT; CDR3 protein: CASSVVGQSGNTIYF
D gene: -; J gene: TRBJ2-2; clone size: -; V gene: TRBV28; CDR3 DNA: TGTGCCAGCAGTTTATCCGGGGGCGCGAACACCGGGGAGCTGTTTTTT; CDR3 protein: CASSLSGGANTGELFF
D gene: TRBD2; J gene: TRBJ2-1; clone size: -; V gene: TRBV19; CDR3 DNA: TGTGCCAGTAGTACCGGGACTAGCGGGAGGAGGAATGAGCAGTTCTTC; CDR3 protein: CASSTGTSGRRNEQFF
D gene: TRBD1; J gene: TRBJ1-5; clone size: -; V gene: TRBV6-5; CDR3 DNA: TGTGCCAGCAGGGTCACCGGGACAGACAATCAGCCCCAGCATTTT; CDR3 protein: CASRVTGTDNQPQHF
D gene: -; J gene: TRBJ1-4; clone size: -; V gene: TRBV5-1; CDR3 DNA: TGCGCCAGCAGCTTGGGCGGTACAACTAATGAAAAACTGTTTTTT; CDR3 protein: CASSLGGTTNEKLFF
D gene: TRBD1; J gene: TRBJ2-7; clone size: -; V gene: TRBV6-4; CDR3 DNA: TGTGCCAGCAGACCGAGACAGGGTGGTTACGAGCAGTACTTC; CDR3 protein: CASRPRQGGYEQYF
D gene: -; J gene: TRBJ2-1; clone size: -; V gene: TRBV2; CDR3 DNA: TGTGCCAGCAGCGAAAGGGGGAGCTCCTACAATGAGCAGTTCTTC; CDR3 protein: CASSERGSSYNEQFF
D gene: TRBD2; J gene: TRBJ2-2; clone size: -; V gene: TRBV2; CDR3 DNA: TGTGCCAGCACCTCACTAGCGGTAGGCACCGGGGAGCTGTTTTTT; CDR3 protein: CASTSLAVGTGELFF
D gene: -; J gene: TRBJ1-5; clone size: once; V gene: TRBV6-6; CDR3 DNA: TGTGCCAGCAGTTACGGTGAGGATAGCAATCAGCCCCAGCATTTT; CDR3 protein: CASSYGEDSNQPQHF
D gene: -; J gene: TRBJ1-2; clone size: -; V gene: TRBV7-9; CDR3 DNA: TGTGCCAGCAGCCCTCGGACGGGGGATTATGGCTACACCTTC; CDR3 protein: CASSPRTGDYGYTF